These T cell receptor beta chains were read from a single sample in a study of blood T cell repertoires in COVID-19. Libraries were prepared by immunoSEQ multiplex PCR; TCRdb keeps only in-frame clonotypes and omits some of them. Of around 300,000 clones in the sample, roughly 86% are singletons; the top ten hold about 8.5%. The sequenced sample consisted of peripheral blood. Every receptor here comes from a man aged 18 to 29 with active or convalescent COVID-19. Each CDR3 is given with its conserved first and last residue. A D gene is named only where the DNA matches it firmly. Clone size, where shown, is once, few, many, or a class for clones that have expanded.

clone size,V gene,J gene,D gene,CDR3 DNA,CDR3 protein
.,TRBV7-7,TRBJ2-5,TRBD1,TGTGCCAGCAGCTTAGGGCTGGGTATCGGGACAGACAGCCAAGAGACCCAGTACTTC,CASSLGLGIGTDSQETQYF
.,TRBV6-2/TRBV6-3,TRBJ2-7,TRBD1,TGTGCCAGCACCCCACGGGGACAGGGGTCCTACGAGCAGTACTTC,CASTPRGQGSYEQYF
once,TRBV10-1,TRBJ2-1,TRBD2,TGCGCCAGCAGATACGAGCGGGGGGGCCTATCCTACAATGAGCAGTTCTTC,CASRYERGGLSYNEQFF
.,TRBV3-1/TRBV3-2,TRBJ1-2,.,TGTGCCAGCAGCCAAGATCTACAGAACTATGGCTACACCTTC,CASSQDLQNYGYTF
.,TRBV14,TRBJ1-2,TRBD1,TGTGCCAGCAGCCAACAGGGGGCTAACTATGGCTACACCTTC,CASSQQGANYGYTF
.,TRBV19,TRBJ1-2,.,TGTGCCAGTAGTAAATGGGACAAGGGGGTGAGCTACACCTTC,CASSKWDKGVSYTF
.,TRBV5-6,TRBJ2-3,TRBD1,TGTGCCAGCAGCCAGAGACAGGGGCACACAGATACGCAGTATTTT,CASSQRQGHTDTQYF
once,TRBV19,TRBJ2-2,.,TGTGCCAGTAGCGTAGGGGGTTGGACCGGGGAGCTGTTTTTT,CASSVGGWTGELFF
.,TRBV19,TRBJ1-1,TRBD1,TGTGCCAGTATCGACAGGGGCTTGAACACTGAAGCTTTCTTT,CASIDRGLNTEAFF
.,TRBV5-1,TRBJ2-2,.,TGCGCCAGCAGCTGGAGGGGAGCCGGGGAGCTGTTTTTT,CASSWRGAGELFF
.,TRBV7-3,TRBJ2-1,TRBD2,TGTGCCAGCAGCTTAACTCCCATTCGACTAGCGGGGGGGCCGAGCAATGAGCAGTTCTTC,CASSLTPIRLAGGPSNEQFF
.,TRBV3-1/TRBV3-2,TRBJ2-7,TRBD2,TGTGCCAGTGAGACTAGCAGAAGTTACGAGCAGTACTTC,CASETSRSYEQYF
.,TRBV5-5,TRBJ1-1,.,TGTGCCAGCAGCTTAGGCCAGGTGGAAGCTTTCTTT,CASSLGQVEAFF
.,TRBV27,TRBJ2-1,TRBD1,TGTGCCAGCAGAGCCGGGACAGGAGGGTTTAATGAGCAGTTCTTC,CASRAGTGGFNEQFF
.,TRBV10-1,TRBJ1-1,.,TGCGCCAGCAGTGCAGATGGTAACACTGAAGCTTTCTTT,CASSADGNTEAFF
.,TRBV7-2,TRBJ2-7,.,TGTGCCAGCAGCTTAGCGTGGGGGCTCAATTCATACGAGCAGTACTTC,CASSLAWGLNSYEQYF
.,TRBV19,TRBJ1-2,TRBD1,TGTGCCAGTAGTATAAACTCTCCACCGGGACAGGGCTATGGCTACACCTTC,CASSINSPPGQGYGYTF
.,TRBV6-5,TRBJ2-7,.,TGTGCCAGCAGTTACCGTGTTTCAGGGATCCTCAACGAGCAGTACTTC,CASSYRVSGILNEQYF
.,TRBV27,TRBJ2-7,.,TGTGCCAGCAGTTTGGCGGCAAACTACGAGCAGTACTTC,CASSLAANYEQYF
.,TRBV20-1,TRBJ1-2,.,TGCAGTGACAATGGCTACACCTTC,CSDNGYTF
.,TRBV3-1/TRBV3-2,TRBJ1-1,TRBD1,TGTGCCAGCAGCAAGAGGACAGGACCTTTTAACACTGAAGCTTTCTTT,CASSKRTGPFNTEAFF
.,TRBV2,TRBJ1-5,TRBD1,TGTGCCAGCGCGACAGGGAATCAGCCCCAGCATTTT,CASATGNQPQHF
.,TRBV6-5,TRBJ1-2,.,TGTGCCAGCAGTTACTCGAGAGGTAGCCTCAACTATGGCTACACCTTC,CASSYSRGSLNYGYTF
.,TRBV19,TRBJ1-5,.,TGTGCCAGTGGCGGGGTCAATCAGCCCCAGCATTTT,CASGGVNQPQHF